The rows below give T cell receptor beta chains drawn from one sample of a study of T cells in Graves' hyperthyroidism and ophthalmopathy. One entry per CDR3 protein, called by TCRdb with MiXCR from the multiplex PCR reads. The data hold roughly 710,000 distinct CDR3 sequences, with 35% observed a single time. The sample consisted of blood. These receptors came from a woman aged 40 to 50 with Graves' hyperthyroidism. CDR3s include the opening cysteine and the closing phenylalanine or tryptophan. The order of the fields is CDR3 DNA, CDR3 protein, V gene, clone size, D gene, J gene. D genes are given only for firm matches. Clone size is stated in some rows and not others, as once, few, many or a class when expanded.

CDR3nt: TGTGCCAGCAGCTTAGGGAGGACGGGGGGTCGCACTGAAGCTTTCTTT; CDR3aa: CASSLGRTGGRTEAFF; v_gene: TRBV11-2; abundance: once; d_gene: -; j_gene: TRBJ1-1
CDR3nt: TGTGCCAGCAGGGCTCAGGGGGTGGGTTCACCCCTCCACTTT; CDR3aa: CASRAQGVGSPLHF; v_gene: TRBV11-2; abundance: many; d_gene: TRBD1; j_gene: TRBJ1-6
CDR3nt: TGTGCCAGCAGACCCGGGACAGGTGTAAATGGCTACACCTTC; CDR3aa: CASRPGTGVNGYTF; v_gene: TRBV27; abundance: -; d_gene: TRBD1; j_gene: TRBJ1-2
CDR3nt: TGCGCCAGCAGCCGAACACCTACCGGGACAGACTACGAGCAGTACTTC; CDR3aa: CASSRTPTGTDYEQYF; v_gene: TRBV5-1; abundance: -; d_gene: TRBD1; j_gene: TRBJ2-7
CDR3nt: TGTGCCAGTACCCCGAGGACAGGGGTGAGCACCGGGGAGCTGTTTTTT; CDR3aa: CASTPRTGVSTGELFF; v_gene: TRBV19; abundance: few; d_gene: TRBD1; j_gene: TRBJ2-2
CDR3nt: TGTGCCAGCTCGCCGGTAGCGATCCAAGAGACCCAGTACTTC; CDR3aa: CASSPVAIQETQYF; v_gene: TRBV6-2/TRBV6-3; abundance: few; d_gene: -; j_gene: TRBJ2-5
CDR3nt: TGTGCCAGCAGCTTACAAGGGGGGAATCAGCCCCAGCATTTT; CDR3aa: CASSLQGGNQPQHF; v_gene: TRBV7-2; abundance: many; d_gene: -; j_gene: TRBJ1-5
CDR3nt: TGCAGCGTTAGAGGGACAGAGACGGGCACTGAAGCTTTCTTT; CDR3aa: CSVRGTETGTEAFF; v_gene: TRBV29-1; abundance: few; d_gene: TRBD1; j_gene: TRBJ1-1
CDR3nt: TGTGCCAGCAGAACTTCGGGACTAGCTGTTTCCACCGGGGAGCTGTTTTTT; CDR3aa: CASRTSGLAVSTGELFF; v_gene: TRBV12-3/TRBV12-4; abundance: -; d_gene: TRBD2; j_gene: TRBJ2-2
CDR3nt: TGTGCCAGCAGCCACTCGGACAGGGGTCGCGCTGAAGCTTTCTTT; CDR3aa: CASSHSDRGRAEAFF; v_gene: TRBV14; abundance: few; d_gene: TRBD1; j_gene: TRBJ1-1
CDR3nt: TGTGCCAGCAGCAACTACAGTTCTAACTATGGCTACACCTTC; CDR3aa: CASSNYSSNYGYTF; v_gene: TRBV7-9; abundance: many; d_gene: -; j_gene: TRBJ1-2
CDR3nt: TGCAGTGCTCGGATAGGGAAAGGAGACACTGAAGCTTTCTTT; CDR3aa: CSARIGKGDTEAFF; v_gene: TRBV20-1; abundance: -; d_gene: -; j_gene: TRBJ1-1
CDR3nt: TGTGCCAGCAGTGGGACTGGACAGCCCGGCACTGAAGCTTTCTTT; CDR3aa: CASSGTGQPGTEAFF; v_gene: TRBV10-3; abundance: -; d_gene: -; j_gene: TRBJ1-1
CDR3nt: TGTGCCAGCAGCTTGGAGGGAGCACCTAACTATGGCTACACCTTC; CDR3aa: CASSLEGAPNYGYTF; v_gene: TRBV7-2; abundance: few; d_gene: -; j_gene: TRBJ1-2
CDR3nt: TGTGCCAGCAGCTTATCCGGGGGTCTAGATGGAAACACCATATATTTT; CDR3aa: CASSLSGGLDGNTIYF; v_gene: TRBV7-2; abundance: few; d_gene: -; j_gene: TRBJ1-3
CDR3nt: TGTGCCAGCACAGCAGCGGGGGGTTGGAAAGAGACCCAGTACTTC; CDR3aa: CASTAAGGWKETQYF; v_gene: TRBV6-5; abundance: many; d_gene: TRBD2; j_gene: TRBJ2-5
CDR3nt: TGTGCCAGCAGCTCAAGTGTCCGTCCCAGCGAGCAGTACTTC; CDR3aa: CASSSSVRPSEQYF; v_gene: TRBV7-9; abundance: few; d_gene: -; j_gene: TRBJ2-7
CDR3nt: TGCAGCGCGGCGGGACAGTTGAACACTGAAGCTTTCTTT; CDR3aa: CSAAGQLNTEAFF; v_gene: TRBV29-1; abundance: many; d_gene: TRBD1; j_gene: TRBJ1-1
CDR3nt: TGTGCCATCGAGTCATGGGAGACCCAGTACTTC; CDR3aa: CAIESWETQYF; v_gene: TRBV10-3; abundance: -; d_gene: -; j_gene: TRBJ2-5
CDR3nt: TGTGCCACCAGTGATTCCCCTTCAGCCCAGCATTTT; CDR3aa: CATSDSPSAQHF; v_gene: TRBV24-1; abundance: many; d_gene: -; j_gene: TRBJ1-5
CDR3nt: TGCGCCAGCAGTGCGGTAATGAACACTGAAGCTTTCTTT; CDR3aa: CASSAVMNTEAFF; v_gene: TRBV10-2; abundance: many; d_gene: -; j_gene: TRBJ1-1
CDR3nt: TGTGCCAGCAGCTCCGACCCGACTAACTATGGCTACACCTTC; CDR3aa: CASSSDPTNYGYTF; v_gene: TRBV11-3; abundance: many; d_gene: -; j_gene: TRBJ1-2
CDR3nt: TGTGCCAGCAGCTCGACGTGGGGCACAGATACGCAGTATTTT; CDR3aa: CASSSTWGTDTQYF; v_gene: TRBV7-2; abundance: -; d_gene: -; j_gene: TRBJ2-3
CDR3nt: TGTGCTAGTGGTTTGGTACGTGGCAGCCCCAACACTGAAGCTTTCTTT; CDR3aa: CASGLVRGSPNTEAFF; v_gene: TRBV12-5; abundance: few; d_gene: -; j_gene: TRBJ1-1
CDR3nt: TGTGCCAGCAGTTACTCGGAACTAAGAGGGAGCTCCTACGAGCAGTACTTC; CDR3aa: CASSYSELRGSSYEQYF; v_gene: TRBV12-3/TRBV12-4; abundance: few; d_gene: -; j_gene: TRBJ2-7
CDR3nt: TGCAGTGCTACCGTGGGAAATCAGCCCCAGCATTTT; CDR3aa: CSATVGNQPQHF; v_gene: TRBV20-1; abundance: many; d_gene: -; j_gene: TRBJ1-5
CDR3nt: TGCGCCAGCAGCGCCGGGACTTACACCGGGGAGCTGTTTTTT; CDR3aa: CASSAGTYTGELFF; v_gene: TRBV5-1; abundance: few; d_gene: -; j_gene: TRBJ2-2
CDR3nt: TGCAGTGCTATGGGGCTAGCGGGGGGAGTAGGAGAGACCCAGTACTTC; CDR3aa: CSAMGLAGGVGETQYF; v_gene: TRBV20-1; abundance: -; d_gene: TRBD2; j_gene: TRBJ2-5
CDR3nt: TGTGCCACCAGTGAGACAGGGCGAGAGCAGGACCCTTTCAGCTATGGCTACACCTTC; CDR3aa: CATSETGREQDPFSYGYTF; v_gene: TRBV24-1; abundance: once; d_gene: TRBD1; j_gene: TRBJ1-2
CDR3nt: TGTGCCAGCAGCCCGGAAAGGAACACCGGGGAGCTGTTTTTT; CDR3aa: CASSPERNTGELFF; v_gene: TRBV13; abundance: -; d_gene: -; j_gene: TRBJ2-2
CDR3nt: TGTGCCACAGGGGTTTGGGGTAATGAAAAACTGTTTTTT; CDR3aa: CATGVWGNEKLFF; v_gene: TRBV12-3/TRBV12-4; abundance: few; d_gene: -; j_gene: TRBJ1-4
CDR3nt: TGCGCCAGCAGCCCGTCCGGGACAGGGGGCTCTATAATCGAGCAGTACTTC; CDR3aa: CASSPSGTGGSIIEQYF; v_gene: TRBV5-1; abundance: few; d_gene: TRBD1; j_gene: TRBJ2-7
CDR3nt: TGCACCTCTGACCCGAAAAACTATGGCTACACCTTC; CDR3aa: CTSDPKNYGYTF; v_gene: TRBV29-1; abundance: many; d_gene: -; j_gene: TRBJ1-2
CDR3nt: TGTGCCAGCAGCCCGAACCGGGACAGCCTAGCCAAAAACATTCAGTACTTC; CDR3aa: CASSPNRDSLAKNIQYF; v_gene: TRBV7-9; abundance: -; d_gene: TRBD1; j_gene: TRBJ2-4
CDR3nt: TGTGCCAGCAGCCAATTTGCTAGCAATCAGCCCCAGCATTTT; CDR3aa: CASSQFASNQPQHF; v_gene: TRBV16; abundance: -; d_gene: -; j_gene: TRBJ1-5
CDR3nt: TGTGCCTGGAGTCGCCAGAGAAACACTGAAGCTTTCTTT; CDR3aa: CAWSRQRNTEAFF; v_gene: TRBV30; abundance: many; d_gene: -; j_gene: TRBJ1-1
CDR3nt: TGCGCCAGCAGCCAAGACCTCGGTCTCCCTATGGCCCAGTACTTC; CDR3aa: CASSQDLGLPMAQYF; v_gene: TRBV4-3; abundance: -; d_gene: -; j_gene: TRBJ2-5
CDR3nt: TGTGCCAGCAGCCCCCGGGGGACCCCAGAGACCCAGTACTTC; CDR3aa: CASSPRGTPETQYF; v_gene: TRBV7-9; abundance: once; d_gene: -; j_gene: TRBJ2-5
CDR3nt: TGTGCCAGCAGTGAACGGGGCCGTCCTGGGTCCTACGAGCAGTACTTC; CDR3aa: CASSERGRPGSYEQYF; v_gene: TRBV25-1; abundance: many; d_gene: -; j_gene: TRBJ2-7
CDR3nt: TGTGCCAGTAGTCCAAAGATTGGGGCCTCCTATGGCTACACCTTC; CDR3aa: CASSPKIGASYGYTF; v_gene: TRBV19; abundance: -; d_gene: -; j_gene: TRBJ1-2
CDR3nt: TGTGCCAGCAGCCCCGGTTTAGGGGAGCTGTTTTTT; CDR3aa: CASSPGLGELFF; v_gene: TRBV7-3; abundance: many; d_gene: -; j_gene: TRBJ2-2
CDR3nt: TGTGCCAGCAGCCCACTGCCAGGGAACGGGGAGCTGTTTTTT; CDR3aa: CASSPLPGNGELFF; v_gene: TRBV7-2; abundance: -; d_gene: -; j_gene: TRBJ2-2
CDR3nt: TGTGCCAGCAGTTTATTTTCAGGGAATAATGAAAAACTGTTTTTT; CDR3aa: CASSLFSGNNEKLFF; v_gene: TRBV12-3/TRBV12-4; abundance: -; d_gene: -; j_gene: TRBJ1-4
CDR3nt: TGTGCCAGCAGCGGGGGGACTAGCGGTAACACCGGGGAGCTGTTTTTT; CDR3aa: CASSGGTSGNTGELFF; v_gene: TRBV7-2; abundance: -; d_gene: TRBD2; j_gene: TRBJ2-2
CDR3nt: TGCAGTGCTAGAGCGACGACCACTGAAGCTTTCTTT; CDR3aa: CSARATTTEAFF; v_gene: TRBV20-1; abundance: many; d_gene: -; j_gene: TRBJ1-1
CDR3nt: TGTGCCACCAGTGCGGGGAGCACAGATACGCAGTATTTT; CDR3aa: CATSAGSTDTQYF; v_gene: TRBV24-1; abundance: -; d_gene: -; j_gene: TRBJ2-3
CDR3nt: TGCAGCGCCGGGGGGACAGTCGAAACGCCAGCTTTCTTT; CDR3aa: CSAGGTVETPAFF; v_gene: TRBV29-1; abundance: -; d_gene: TRBD1; j_gene: TRBJ1-1
CDR3nt: TGTGCCAGCAGTGAAGTGATGGTAGTACAGCCCCAGCATTTT; CDR3aa: CASSEVMVVQPQHF; v_gene: TRBV2; abundance: many; d_gene: -; j_gene: TRBJ1-5
CDR3nt: TGTGCCAGCAGTTTGAGGCAGGGGGGTGACGAGCAGTACTTC; CDR3aa: CASSLRQGGDEQYF; v_gene: TRBV12-3/TRBV12-4; abundance: many; d_gene: -; j_gene: TRBJ2-7
CDR3nt: TGTGCCAGCAGCCAGAGACAGGGCTCACCCGAATTTAACTATGGCTACACCTTC; CDR3aa: CASSQRQGSPEFNYGYTF; v_gene: TRBV6-1; abundance: -; d_gene: TRBD1; j_gene: TRBJ1-2
CDR3nt: TGTGCCAGCAGTCCCTACCGGACCCACTCTGGAAACACCATATATTTT; CDR3aa: CASSPYRTHSGNTIYF; v_gene: TRBV6-5; abundance: -; d_gene: -; j_gene: TRBJ1-3
CDR3nt: TGTGCCAGCAGTGACGACCGGGACACTGAAGCTTTCTTT; CDR3aa: CASSDDRDTEAFF; v_gene: TRBV6-5; abundance: many; d_gene: -; j_gene: TRBJ1-1
CDR3nt: TGTGCCAGCAGTTACAGGGTGAACACTGAAGCTTTCTTT; CDR3aa: CASSYRVNTEAFF; v_gene: TRBV6-5; abundance: many; d_gene: -; j_gene: TRBJ1-1
CDR3nt: TGTGCCAGCAGCTTCACGGGTTCACCCCTCCACTTT; CDR3aa: CASSFTGSPLHF; v_gene: TRBV11-2; abundance: many; d_gene: -; j_gene: TRBJ1-6
CDR3nt: TGTGCCACCAGCAGAGGTTCCGCCGGGGCCTACGAGCAGTACTTC; CDR3aa: CATSRGSAGAYEQYF; v_gene: TRBV15; abundance: many; d_gene: -; j_gene: TRBJ2-7